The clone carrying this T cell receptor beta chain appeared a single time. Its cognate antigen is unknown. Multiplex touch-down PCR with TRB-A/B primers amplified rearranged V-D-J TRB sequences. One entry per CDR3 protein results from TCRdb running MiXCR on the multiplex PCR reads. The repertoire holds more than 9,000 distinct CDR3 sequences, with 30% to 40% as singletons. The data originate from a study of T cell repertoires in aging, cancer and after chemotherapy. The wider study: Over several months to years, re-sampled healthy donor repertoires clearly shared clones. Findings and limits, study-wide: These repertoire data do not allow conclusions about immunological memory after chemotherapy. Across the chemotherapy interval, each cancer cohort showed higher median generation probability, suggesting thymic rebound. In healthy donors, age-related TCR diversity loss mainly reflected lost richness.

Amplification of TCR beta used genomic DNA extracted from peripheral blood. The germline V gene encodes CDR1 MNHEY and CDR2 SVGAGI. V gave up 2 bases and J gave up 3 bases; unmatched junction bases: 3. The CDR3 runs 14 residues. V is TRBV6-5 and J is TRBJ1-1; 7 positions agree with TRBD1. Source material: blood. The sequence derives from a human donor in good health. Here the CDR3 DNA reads TGTGCCAGCAGTTACCCGGGACAGTACACTGAAGCTTTCTTT. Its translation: CASSYPGQYTEAFF.